This TCR beta chain was profiled in a study of blood T cell repertoires in COVID-19. The method was immunoSEQ multiplex PCR; TCRdb's version includes in-frame clones alone and lacks a portion of them. Here the sample spans 93,000 or so clones, nearly 85% being singletons. Sequencing used peripheral blood. The clonotype comes from a human donor in a cohort sampled during active or convalescent COVID-19.

The CDR3 region has the DNA TGTGCCAGCAGCGACGGGGGGCCCTATGGCTACACCTTC. Translated: CASSDGGPYGYTF. V and J are TRBV14 and TRBJ1-2; D is perhaps TRBD1 (6 bases). V was cut by 5 bases and J by 4 bases, with 11 bases left in between. Germline loops: CDR1 SGHDN, CDR2 FVKESK. The CDR3 sequence is 13 residues long.